The rows below give T cell receptor beta chains drawn from one sample of a study of ipilimumab plus nivolumab after autologous stem cell transplantation. The repertoire was sequenced with immunoSEQ multiplex PCR; TCRdb's copy has only in-frame clones and lacks some. The sample has around 19,000 clones; around 81% are singletons. The sequencing used PBMCs, collected in a trial of ipilimumab plus nivolumab as post-transplant consolidation. The receptor set was obtained from a male donor with diffuse large B-cell lymphoma. The CDR3 runs from the conserved cysteine through the conserved F or W. A D gene is named only where the DNA matches it firmly. Not every row has a clone size; where given, it reads once, few, many or a size class.

J gene | V gene | clone size | D gene | CDR3 protein | CDR3 DNA
TRBJ2-1 | TRBV5-6 | . | TRBD2 | CASSLFYAGGYNEQFF | TGTGCCAGCAGCTTATTCTACGCGGGGGGGTACAATGAGCAGTTCTTC
TRBJ1-2 | TRBV6-5 | medium-sized | . | CASSYSANYGYTF | TGTGCCAGCAGTTACTCGGCGAACTATGGCTACACCTTC
TRBJ2-2 | TRBV11-3 | . | TRBD2 | CASIPGLARTGELFF | TGTGCCAGTATACCGGGACTAGCAAGGACCGGGGAGCTGTTTTTT
TRBJ1-4 | TRBV9 | . | . | CASSGRAYGDEKLFF | TGTGCCAGCAGCGGACGGGCGTACGGTGATGAAAAACTGTTTTTT
TRBJ1-4 | TRBV5-4 | . | . | CASSFPGTDEKLFF | TGTGCCAGCAGCTTTCCGGGGACGGATGAAAAACTGTTTTTT
TRBJ2-7 | TRBV2 | medium-sized | TRBD2 | CASSAVAGSSYEQYF | TGTGCCAGCAGTGCGGTAGCGGGGAGCTCCTACGAGCAGTACTTC
TRBJ2-4 | TRBV4-1 | . | TRBD2 | CASRPGLAGGVKNIQYF | TGCGCCAGCAGGCCGGGACTAGCGGGGGGCGTCAAAAACATTCAGTACTTC
TRBJ2-1 | TRBV7-6 | medium-sized | TRBD2 | CASSLFISGDSYNEQFF | TGTGCCAGCAGCTTATTCATCAGCGGGGACTCCTACAATGAGCAGTTCTTC
TRBJ2-1 | TRBV18 | . | . | CASSPQRDNNEQFF | TGTGCCAGCTCACCACAACGGGACAACAATGAGCAGTTCTTC
TRBJ2-7 | TRBV7-2 | . | TRBD2 | CASSSSGGSYYEQYF | TGTGCCAGCAGCTCGAGCGGGGGGTCTTACTACGAGCAGTACTTC
TRBJ1-3 | TRBV28 | . | TRBD1 | CASRDHDRGGNTIYF | TGTGCCAGCAGGGACCACGACAGGGGTGGAAACACCATATATTTT
TRBJ2-4 | TRBV6-6 | . | . | CAGSFQQGAKNIQYF | TGTGCCGGCAGTTTCCAACAGGGAGCCAAAAACATTCAGTACTTC
TRBJ2-3 | TRBV19 | . | . | CASTALRGTDTQYF | TGTGCCAGTACCGCACTTAGGGGCACAGATACGCAGTATTTT
TRBJ1-1 | TRBV18 | . | . | CASSPLGRTNTEAFF | TGTGCCAGCTCACCACTAGGACGTACGAACACTGAAGCTTTCTTT
TRBJ1-1 | TRBV6-6 | . | . | CASSTGLKEAFF | TGTGCCAGCAGTACGGGACTAAAGGAAGCTTTCTTT
TRBJ1-2 | TRBV5-4 | . | . | CASRSGRVSGYTF | TGTGCCAGCAGATCGGGCAGGGTCAGTGGCTACACCTTC
TRBJ2-7 | TRBV20-1 | . | . | CSGQWNYEQYF | TGCAGCGGACAGTGGAACTACGAGCAGTACTTC
TRBJ2-2 | TRBV20-1 | few | . | CSARTGGELFF | TGCAGTGCTAGAACTGGCGGGGAGCTGTTTTTT
TRBJ1-3 | TRBV7-9 | . | . | CASSLGSSSGNTIYF | TGTGCCAGCAGCTTAGGGAGCAGCTCTGGAAACACCATATATTTT
TRBJ2-7 | TRBV7-6 | . | TRBD2 | CASSLGPRLAGTSGEQYF | TGTGCCAGCAGCTTAGGGCCGAGACTAGCGGGGACCTCTGGCGAGCAGTACTTC
TRBJ1-5 | TRBV4-3 | . | TRBD1 | CASSQGTDRGFGQPQHF | TGCGCCAGCAGCCAAGGGACCGACAGGGGGTTCGGACAGCCCCAGCATTTT
TRBJ1-5 | TRBV18 | . | TRBD1 | CASSQDRVGSNQPQHF | TGTGCCAGCTCACAGGACAGGGTTGGTAGCAATCAGCCCCAGCATTTT
TRBJ1-1 | TRBV19 | . | . | CASSTGQGTTNTEAFF | TGTGCCAGTAGTACGGGACAAGGGACAACTAACACTGAAGCTTTCTTT
TRBJ2-4 | TRBV18 | once | TRBD1 | CASSPPGQGPAKNIQYF | TGTGCCAGCTCACCACCGGGACAGGGGCCAGCCAAAAACATTCAGTACTTC
TRBJ2-7 | TRBV4-2 | . | . | CASSQVVNSYEQYF | TGTGCCAGCAGCCAAGTGGTTAATTCCTACGAGCAGTACTTC
TRBJ1-5 | TRBV28 | . | TRBD1 | CASSFSPGGYNQPQHF | TGTGCCAGCAGTTTTAGCCCAGGGGGGTATAATCAGCCCCAGCATTTT
TRBJ2-7 | TRBV6-5 | few | TRBD2 | CASSYSGGGSYEQYF | TGTGCCAGCAGTTACTCGGGGGGGGGCTCCTACGAGCAGTACTTC
TRBJ2-7 | TRBV2 | . | . | CASTQGLMHF | TGTGCCAGCACACAGGGTCTCATGCACTTC
TRBJ2-3 | TRBV5-1 | once | TRBD1 | CASRYGQGQDTQYF | TGCGCCAGCAGGTACGGACAGGGACAAGATACGCAGTATTTT
TRBJ1-6 | TRBV2 | . | . | CASSVSGAKSSPLHF | TGTGCCAGCAGTGTCTCGGGGGCCAAGAGCTCACCCCTCCACTTT
TRBJ2-7 | TRBV11-2 | . | . | CASSLARFGRGEQYF | TGTGCCAGCAGCTTAGCGCGCTTTGGACGGGGCGAGCAGTACTTC